These 3 T cell receptor beta chains originate from one sample sequenced in a study of T cells in Graves' hyperthyroidism and ophthalmopathy. RNA transcripts provided the source from which TCR beta CDR3 regions were amplified. Researchers ran a first-round RT-PCR on the TCR CDR3 using the HTBI primer set. From the multiplex PCR reads, TCRdb called clonotypes with MiXCR, one entry per CDR3 protein. In the table there are 600,000 to 750,000 distinct CDR3 sequences, about 18% of which are singletons. The sample taken for sequencing was blood. These receptors came from a man between 50 and 59 years old with Graves' hyperthyroidism.

This clonotype was counted only a few times. The chain combines TRBV5-1 with TRBJ1-4, with D unclear. Germline assignment: CDR1 SGHRS and CDR2 YFSETQ. Between the trimmed V and J ends, which lost 8 bases and 0 bases, there was a span of 11 bases. This CDR3 spans 14 amino acids. The CDR3 reads CASSNSATNEKLFF. DNA of the CDR3: TGCGCCAGTTCTAACAGTGCAACTAATGAAAAACTGTTTTTT.

This chain joins TRBV6-5 and TRBJ1-6, with unresolved D. The germline V and J ends were trimmed by 2 bases and 8 bases, with 13 bases remaining between them. The CDR3 covers 15 residues. CDR1 is MNHEY and CDR2 is SVGAGI in the germline V gene. CDR3 DNA sequence: TGTGCCAGCAGTTACATCCGGAGGTTTGATTCACCCCTCCACTTT. Translating gives CASSYIRRFDSPLHF.

This clonotype was recorded a few times. The chain links TRBV3-1 to TRBJ1-6, with D uncertain. The CDR3 runs 14 residues. Germline values: CDR1 LGHDT, CDR2 YNNKEL (reference sequence). Trimming stripped 1 base from V and 7 bases from J, with 8 bases between. The CDR3 bases are TGTGCCAGCAGCCAAGGGGGTCGGAATTCACCCCTCCACTTT. Residues: CASSQGGRNSPLHF.